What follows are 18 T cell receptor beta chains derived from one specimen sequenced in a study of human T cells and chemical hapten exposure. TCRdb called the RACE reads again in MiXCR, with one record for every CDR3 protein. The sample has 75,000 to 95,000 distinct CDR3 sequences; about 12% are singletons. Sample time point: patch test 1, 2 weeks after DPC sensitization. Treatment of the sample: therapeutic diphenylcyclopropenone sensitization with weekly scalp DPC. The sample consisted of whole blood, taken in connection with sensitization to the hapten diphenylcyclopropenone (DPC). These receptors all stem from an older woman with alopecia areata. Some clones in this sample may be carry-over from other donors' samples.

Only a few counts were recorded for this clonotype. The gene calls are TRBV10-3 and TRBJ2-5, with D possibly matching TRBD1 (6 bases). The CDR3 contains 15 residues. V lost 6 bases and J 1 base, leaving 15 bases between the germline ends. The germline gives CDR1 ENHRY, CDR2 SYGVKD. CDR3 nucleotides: TGTGCCATCAGGCGCAGGGTGGGGGCCCAAGAGACCCAGTACTTC. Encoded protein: CAIRRRVGAQETQYF.

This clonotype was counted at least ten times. CDR3 sequence (DNA): TGTGCCAGCAGTCCAGTATCTGGGGCCAACGTCCTGACTTTC. This codes for CASSPVSGANVLTF. The gene calls are TRBV7-2 and TRBJ2-6; D is unresolved. The CDR3 contains 14 residues. The V gene lost 6 bases and the J gene lost 1 base, with 7 bases spanning the gap. The V gene's germline CDR1 is SGHTA and CDR2 FQGNSA. Based on the CDR3 plus reference TRBV7-2 and TRBJ2-6, the full variable domain is GAGVSQSPSNKVTEKGKDVELRCDPISGHTALYWYRQSLGQGLEFLIYFQGNSAPDKSGLPSDRFSAERTGGSVSTLTIQRTQQEDSAVYLCASSPVSGANVLTFGAGSRLTVL.

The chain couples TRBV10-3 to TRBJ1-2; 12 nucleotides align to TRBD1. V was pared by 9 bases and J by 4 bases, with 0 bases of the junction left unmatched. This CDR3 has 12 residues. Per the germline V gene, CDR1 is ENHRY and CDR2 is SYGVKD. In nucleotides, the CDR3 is TGTGCCATGGGACAGGGGGCCTATGGCTACACCTTC. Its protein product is CAMGQGAYGYTF.

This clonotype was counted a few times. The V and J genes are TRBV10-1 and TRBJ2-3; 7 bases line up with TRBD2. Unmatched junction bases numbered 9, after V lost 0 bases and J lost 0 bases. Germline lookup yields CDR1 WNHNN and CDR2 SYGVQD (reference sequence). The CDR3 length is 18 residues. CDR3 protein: CASSESGVAGWSTDTQYF. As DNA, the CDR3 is TGCGCCAGCAGTGAGTCCGGGGTAGCGGGCTGGAGCACAGATACGCAGTATTTT.

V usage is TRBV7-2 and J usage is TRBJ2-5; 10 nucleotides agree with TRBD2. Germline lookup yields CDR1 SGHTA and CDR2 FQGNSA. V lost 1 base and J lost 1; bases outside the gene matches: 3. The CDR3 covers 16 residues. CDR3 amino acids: CASSLEQRGGQETQYF. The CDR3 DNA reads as TGTGCCAGCAGCTTAGAGCAGCGGGGGGGCCAAGAGACCCAGTACTTC.

CDR3 coding DNA: TGTGCCAGCACCTCAGGGACAGGGGGCCCTAATGGCTACACCTTC. As protein: CASTSGTGGPNGYTF. This sequence joins TRBV12-3 or TRBV12-4 and TRBJ1-2; 12 bases line up with TRBD1. The CDR3 is 15 residues long. V trimming: 7 bases; J trimming: 6 bases; junction bases outside the gene matches: 9.

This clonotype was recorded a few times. Written as DNA, the CDR3 is TGTGCCAGCAGCGCCGACAGGAACACCGGGGAGCTGTTTTTT. This codes for CASSADRNTGELFF. V and J are TRBV11-2 and TRBJ2-2; D is possibly TRBD1 (5 bases). This CDR3 contains 14 residues. V lost 5 bases and J lost 1, with 8 bases in between. Germline V gene sequence: CDR1 SGHAT, CDR2 FQNNGV.

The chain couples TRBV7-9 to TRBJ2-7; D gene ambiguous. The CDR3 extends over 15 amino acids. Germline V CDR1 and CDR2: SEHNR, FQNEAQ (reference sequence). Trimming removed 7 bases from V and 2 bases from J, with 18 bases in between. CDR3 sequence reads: CASTTDAPETYEQYF. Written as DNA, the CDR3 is TGTGCCAGCACCACTGACGCGCCTGAGACCTACGAGCAGTACTTC. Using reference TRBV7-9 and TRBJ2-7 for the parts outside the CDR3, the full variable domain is DTGVSQNPRHKITKRGQNVTFRCDPISEHNRLYWYRQTLGQGPEFLTYFQNEAQLEKSRLLSDRFSAERPKGSFSTLEIQRTEQGDSAMYLCASTTDAPETYEQYFGPGTRLTVT.

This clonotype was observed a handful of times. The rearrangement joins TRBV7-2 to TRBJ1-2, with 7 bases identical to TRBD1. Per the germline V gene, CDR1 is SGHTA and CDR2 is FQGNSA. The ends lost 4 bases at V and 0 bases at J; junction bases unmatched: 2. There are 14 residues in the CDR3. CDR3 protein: CASSSQGTNYGYTF. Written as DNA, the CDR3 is TGTGCCAGCAGCTCACAGGGGACTAACTATGGCTACACCTTC.

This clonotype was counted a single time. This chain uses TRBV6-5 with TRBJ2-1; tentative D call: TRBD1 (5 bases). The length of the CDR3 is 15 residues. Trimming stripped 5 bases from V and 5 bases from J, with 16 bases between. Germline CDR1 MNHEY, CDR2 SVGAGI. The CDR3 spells CASSPLGHANNEQFF. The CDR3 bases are TGTGCCAGCAGTCCTCTAGGACATGCTAACAATGAGCAGTTCTTC.

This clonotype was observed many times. CDR3 coding DNA: TGCAGTGCTAGAGTGCCGGGCGGCTACACCTTC. Encoded protein: CSARVPGGYTF. This chain joins TRBV20-1 and TRBJ1-2; D is uncertain. V was pared by 1 base and J by 8 bases, with 8 bases between. CDR1 is DFQATT, CDR2 SNEGSKA, per germline (reference sequence). There are 11 residues in the CDR3.

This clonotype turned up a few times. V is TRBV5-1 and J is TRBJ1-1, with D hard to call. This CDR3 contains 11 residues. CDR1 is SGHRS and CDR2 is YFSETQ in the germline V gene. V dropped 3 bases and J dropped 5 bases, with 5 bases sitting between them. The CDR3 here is CASSWGTEAFF. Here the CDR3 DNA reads TGCGCCAGCAGCTGGGGAACTGAAGCTTTCTTT.

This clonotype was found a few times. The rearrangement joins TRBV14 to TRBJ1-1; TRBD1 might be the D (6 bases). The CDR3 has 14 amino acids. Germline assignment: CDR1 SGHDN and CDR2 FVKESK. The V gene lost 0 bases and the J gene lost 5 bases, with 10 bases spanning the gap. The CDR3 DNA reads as TGTGCCAGCAGCCAAGATTCAAGGGGGACTGAAGCTTTCTTT. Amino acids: CASSQDSRGTEAFF.

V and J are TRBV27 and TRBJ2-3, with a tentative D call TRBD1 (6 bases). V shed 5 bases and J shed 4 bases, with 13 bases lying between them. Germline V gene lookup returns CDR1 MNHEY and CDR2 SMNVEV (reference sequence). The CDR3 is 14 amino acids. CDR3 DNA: TGTGCCAGCAGTCCCCGACAGGACCCAGATACGCAGTATTTT. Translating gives CASSPRQDPDTQYF.

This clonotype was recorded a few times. Here the CDR3 DNA reads TGCGCCAGCAGCTCAGGGGCCCCAGGGGGCCTGCCCACTGAAGCTTTCTTT. It encodes CASSSGAPGGLPTEAFF. The V gene is TRBV4-1, the J gene TRBJ1-1; 8 positions agree with TRBD1. Germline loops: CDR1 MGHRA, CDR2 YSYEKL. The junction had 15 bases not matched to a gene; V was cut back by 5 bases and J by 4 bases. This CDR3 contains 17 residues.

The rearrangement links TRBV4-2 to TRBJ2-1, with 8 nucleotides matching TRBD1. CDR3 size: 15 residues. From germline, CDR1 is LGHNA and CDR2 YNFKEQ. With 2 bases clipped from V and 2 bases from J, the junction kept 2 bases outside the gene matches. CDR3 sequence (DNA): TGTGCCAGCAGCCAAAACAGGGGGACCTACAATGAGCAGTTCTTC. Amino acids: CASSQNRGTYNEQFF.

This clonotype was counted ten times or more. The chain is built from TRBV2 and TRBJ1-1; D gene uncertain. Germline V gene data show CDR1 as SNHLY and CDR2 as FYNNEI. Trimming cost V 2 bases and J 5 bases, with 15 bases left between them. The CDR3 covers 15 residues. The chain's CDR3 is CASSELSPVQTEAFF. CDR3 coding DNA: TGTGCCAGCAGTGAACTTAGCCCCGTCCAGACTGAAGCTTTCTTT. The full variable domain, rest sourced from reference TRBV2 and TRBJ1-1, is EPEVTQTPSHQVTQMGQEVILRCVPISNHLYFYWYRQILGQKVEFLVSFYNNEISEKSEIFDDQFSVERPDGSNFTLKIRSTKLEDSAMYFCASSELSPVQTEAFFGQGTRLTVV.

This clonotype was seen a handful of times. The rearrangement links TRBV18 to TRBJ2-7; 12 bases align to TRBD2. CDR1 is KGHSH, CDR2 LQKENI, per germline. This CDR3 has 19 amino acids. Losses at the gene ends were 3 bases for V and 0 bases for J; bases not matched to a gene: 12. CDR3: CASSPRTSGDSSSSYEQYF. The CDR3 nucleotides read TGTGCCAGCTCACCCCGGACTAGCGGGGACTCCTCAAGCTCCTACGAGCAGTACTTC.